The 7 T cell receptor beta chains in this list originate from one sample, sequenced in a study of T-cell reconstitution after alpha-beta-depleted transplantation in children. TCRbeta library construction was performed incorporating unique molecular identifiers. Each CDR3 protein gets one entry after TCRdb re-called the PCR reads with MiXCR. The profile covers 500,000 to 600,000 distinct CDR3 sequences, with 18% appearing a single time and about 3.1% taken by the ten largest. The specimen comprised PBMCs from the stem cell graft donor, sampled from the stem cell graft. Receptors were obtained from a human donor who donated a stem cell graft to a child with acute lymphoblastic leukemia.

This clonotype was seen ten or more times. The chain combines TRBV12-3 or TRBV12-4 with TRBJ2-7; the D gene is possibly TRBD2 (5 bases). This CDR3 contains 14 residues. V lost 7 bases and J lost 6, with 19 bases in between. The CDR3 DNA reads as TGTGCCAGCATGAAGGACTTGGGGTGGAGCGAGCAGTACTTC. It codes for CASMKDLGWSEQYF.

The rearrangement joins TRBV5-1 to TRBJ2-7, with 8 bases that match TRBD1. This CDR3 spans 16 amino acids. The germline V gene has CDR1 SGHRS and CDR2 YFSETQ. V lost 6 bases, J lost 8 bases, and 19 bases stayed unmatched. CDR3 protein: CASTQQPRQGIHQQYF. The CDR3 DNA is TGCGCCAGCACCCAACAGCCCCGACAGGGGATCCACCAGCAGTACTTC.

V is TRBV9 and J is TRBJ2-7; 8 nucleotides line up with TRBD2. This CDR3 spans 16 amino acids. Unmatched junction bases numbered 9, after V lost 4 bases and J lost 0 bases. CDR1 and CDR2 (germline): SGDLS, YYNGEE. The CDR3 here is CASSPNWGTSSYEQYF. The CDR3 nucleotides read TGTGCCAGCAGCCCAAATTGGGGGACTAGCTCCTACGAGCAGTACTTC.

The DNA for the CDR3 is TGCGCCAGCAGCGCCAGCGGGGACTCCTACAATGAGCAGTTCTTC. Translated, it gives CASSASGDSYNEQFF. The V call is TRBV4-1, the J call TRBJ2-1; 7 positions match TRBD2. With 5 bases clipped from V and 0 bases from J, the junction kept 4 bases outside the gene matches. The CDR3 sequence is 15 residues long. Germline V gene data show CDR1 as MGHRA and CDR2 as YSYEKL.

The gene calls are TRBV12-2 and TRBJ2-7; the D call of TRBD2 is as the table states it, not checked on the DNA. TRBV12-2 counts as a pseudogene. This CDR3 is built from 15 residues. The CDR3 loop is CASRLYQGPSYEQYF. The DNA for the CDR3 is TGTGCAAGTCGCTTATATCAGGGCCCGTCCTACGAGCAGTACTTC.

V is TRBV18 and J is TRBJ1-4; 8 nucleotides match TRBD1. CDR1 and CDR2 (germline): KGHSH, LQKENI. V shed 3 bases, J shed 4 bases, and the junction held 4 bases outside the gene matches. This CDR3 has 15 amino acids. This CDR3 is CASSPGQGRNEKLFF. The CDR3 DNA reads TGTGCCAGCTCACCTGGACAGGGACGTAATGAAAAACTGTTTTTT.

The chain has TRBV27 and TRBJ2-2, with TRBD1 matching 9 bases. This CDR3 is 17 amino acids long. Germline assignment: CDR1 MNHEY and CDR2 SMNVEV (reference sequence). The V segment lost 6 bases and the J segment 4 bases; nucleotides outside the gene matches: 12. CDR3 amino acids: CASSESYRGRATGELFF. CDR3 DNA: TGTGCCAGCAGCGAAAGCTACAGGGGGCGAGCCACCGGGGAGCTGTTTTTT.